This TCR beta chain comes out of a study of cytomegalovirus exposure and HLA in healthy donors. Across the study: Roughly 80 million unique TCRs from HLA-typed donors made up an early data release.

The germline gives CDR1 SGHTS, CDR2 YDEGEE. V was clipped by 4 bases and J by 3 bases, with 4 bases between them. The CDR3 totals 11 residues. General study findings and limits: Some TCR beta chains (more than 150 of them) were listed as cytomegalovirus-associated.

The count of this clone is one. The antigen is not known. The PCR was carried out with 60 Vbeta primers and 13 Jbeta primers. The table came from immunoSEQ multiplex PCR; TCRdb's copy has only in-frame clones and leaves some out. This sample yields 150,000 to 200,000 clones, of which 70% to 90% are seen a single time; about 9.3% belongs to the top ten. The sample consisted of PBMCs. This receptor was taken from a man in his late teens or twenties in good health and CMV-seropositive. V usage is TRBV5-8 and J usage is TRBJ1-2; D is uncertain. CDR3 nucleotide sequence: TGTGCCAGCAGCCTAGACTATGGCTACACCTTC. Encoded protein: CASSLDYGYTF.